Listed below are T cell receptor beta chains from one sample, sequenced in a study of T cell repertoires in cytomegalovirus infection. In TCRdb, the reads were re-called with MiXCR into one record per CDR3 protein. Of hundreds of thousands of distinct CDR3 sequences detected, 15% to 20% appear once; the ten largest clones hold 8.5% to 10%. Sequenced material: PBMCs. These receptors originate from a human donor in good health (CMV status not recorded). Some clones in this sample may be carry-over from other donors' samples. Each CDR3 is given with its conserved first and last residue. The order of the fields is clone size, V gene, J gene, D gene, CDR3 DNA, CDR3 protein. The D gene is left open where the match is weak. Not every row has a clone size; where given, it reads once, few, many or a size class.

size: many; V: TRBV7-4; J: TRBJ2-1; D: -; DNA: TGTGCCAGCAGCGTTGCCGGGACCACCCCTAATGAGCAGTTCTTC; CDR3: CASSVAGTTPNEQFF
size: many; V: TRBV7-6; J: TRBJ1-4; D: -; DNA: TGTGCCAGCAGCTTAGGAGGGGACGAAAAACTGTTTTTT; CDR3: CASSLGGDEKLFF
size: many; V: TRBV7-2; J: TRBJ2-5; D: -; DNA: TGTGCCAGCAGCTTAGCCCCCGCTACCCAAGAGACCCAGTACTTC; CDR3: CASSLAPATQETQYF
size: few; V: TRBV12-3/TRBV12-4; J: TRBJ1-2; D: -; DNA: TGTGCCAGCAGTTTAGCTAAAACCCGTCTTGTCTATGGCTACACCTTC; CDR3: CASSLAKTRLVYGYTF
size: few; V: TRBV7-2; J: TRBJ2-5; D: -; DNA: TGTGCCAGCAGCTTAGACGTGGGTAACCAGTACTTC; CDR3: CASSLDVGNQYF
size: -; V: TRBV9; J: TRBJ2-1; D: TRBD2; DNA: TGTGCCAGCAGCGTGGGACTACCAGGAGAGCAGTTCTTC; CDR3: CASSVGLPGEQFF
size: -; V: TRBV2; J: TRBJ1-5; D: -; DNA: TGTGCCAGCATAGGACAGCTTAATCAGCCCCAGCATTTT; CDR3: CASIGQLNQPQHF
size: few; V: TRBV7-9; J: TRBJ1-6; D: -; DNA: TGTGCCAGCAGCTTAGGTGCGGGAGTAGGATCACCCCTCCACTTT; CDR3: CASSLGAGVGSPLHF
size: -; V: TRBV5-4; J: TRBJ2-5; D: TRBD2; DNA: TGTGCCAGCAGCTTTCTAGCGGGGGAAGGGACCCAGTACTTC; CDR3: CASSFLAGEGTQYF
size: many; V: TRBV7-2; J: TRBJ2-5; D: -; DNA: TGTGCCAGCAGCTTCTCTAGAACCGGAGAGACCCAGTACTTC; CDR3: CASSFSRTGETQYF
size: many; V: TRBV7-2; J: TRBJ1-5; D: -; DNA: TGTGCCAGCAGCTTAGAGGGGGAGGGGACGAAGAGTTTT; CDR3: CASSLEGEGTKSF
size: many; V: TRBV7-2; J: TRBJ2-7; D: -; DNA: TGTGCCAGCAGCCTCCGCCCCCTCGGGGAGCAGTACTTC; CDR3: CASSLRPLGEQYF
size: few; V: TRBV7-2; J: TRBJ1-1; D: -; DNA: TGTGCCAGCAGCGTTAGACAGTGGGGCACTGAAGCTTTCTTT; CDR3: CASSVRQWGTEAFF
size: -; V: TRBV12-3/TRBV12-4; J: TRBJ1-1; D: TRBD1; DNA: TGTGCCAGCAGTCGTGGGACAGGGGGATTCACTGAAGCTTTCTTT; CDR3: CASSRGTGGFTEAFF
size: few; V: TRBV7-2; J: TRBJ2-7; D: -; DNA: TGTGCCAGCAGCTTATATAGCGGTGAATACGAGCAGTACTTC; CDR3: CASSLYSGEYEQYF
size: few; V: TRBV10-3; J: TRBJ1-6; D: -; DNA: TGTGCCATCAGTGAATTGGGACACCCTAATTCACCCCTCCACTTT; CDR3: CAISELGHPNSPLHF
size: few; V: TRBV11-2; J: TRBJ2-3; D: -; DNA: TGTGCCAGCAGCTTAGATAGGCGGGATACGCAGTATTTT; CDR3: CASSLDRRDTQYF
size: many; V: TRBV28; J: TRBJ2-7; D: TRBD2; DNA: TGTGCCGGGGGGGTGGGGGGAAACGCTGGGTACGAGCAGTACTTC; CDR3: CAGGVGGNAGYEQYF
size: few; V: TRBV20-1; J: TRBJ2-7; D: -; DNA: TGCAGTGCTAGAGATTTTTTTGTCGGAAGACCCTACGAGCAGTACTTC; CDR3: CSARDFFVGRPYEQYF
size: many; V: TRBV7-2; J: TRBJ1-2; D: -; DNA: TGTGCCAGCAGCTACGACAGAACCTATGGCTACACCTTC; CDR3: CASSYDRTYGYTF
size: -; V: TRBV29-1; J: TRBJ2-7; D: TRBD1; DNA: TGCAGCGTTGAAGAAGGGACAGGGTTTCGTGAGCAGTACTTC; CDR3: CSVEEGTGFREQYF
size: -; V: TRBV6-8; J: TRBJ1-3; D: -; DNA: TGTGCCAGCTCGGGTGGTGGAAACACCATATATTTT; CDR3: CASSGGGNTIYF
size: many; V: TRBV7-2; J: TRBJ1-1; D: -; DNA: TGTGCCAGCAGCTTAGTACGGCGTGAAGCTTTCTTT; CDR3: CASSLVRREAFF
size: once; V: TRBV5-1; J: TRBJ1-1; D: -; DNA: TGCGCCAGCAGCTTTTTGGGACGACTTCTCGGGAACACTGAAGCTTTCTTT; CDR3: CASSFLGRLLGNTEAFF
size: many; V: TRBV12-3/TRBV12-4; J: TRBJ2-7; D: TRBD1; DNA: TGTGCCAGTTCATCGACAGGGTTCTACGAGCAGTACTTC; CDR3: CASSSTGFYEQYF
size: once; V: TRBV27; J: TRBJ2-1; D: TRBD1; DNA: TGTGCCACCTCCCCGGGGCAGGGGGTTTATGAGCAGTTCTTC; CDR3: CATSPGQGVYEQFF
size: many; V: TRBV7-2; J: TRBJ1-2; D: -; DNA: TGTGCCAGCAGCCCGGGGACGGAGTATGGCTACACCTTC; CDR3: CASSPGTEYGYTF